This is a list of T cell receptor beta chains from one sample in a study of CD8 T cells in Susac syndrome. One entry per CDR3 protein, called by TCRdb with MiXCR from the immunoSEQ multiplex PCR reads. The table lists hundreds of thousands of distinct CDR3 sequences, around 95% of them singletons. Sample: CD4+ T cells from PBMCs. Every receptor here comes from a human donor with multiple sclerosis. CDR3s include the opening cysteine and the closing phenylalanine or tryptophan. Fields, in order: V gene, clone size, J gene, D gene, CDR3 protein. The D gene is left open where the match is weak. A clone size is listed for some rows: how often the clone was seen (once, few, many), or a class if it is expanded.

TRBV27,once,TRBJ2-1,TRBD2,CASSLSFSRGTTPARNEQFF
TRBV12-3/TRBV12-4,-,TRBJ2-3,TRBD1,CASTQTGIGTDTQYF
TRBV24-1,-,TRBJ2-6,TRBD1,CATSEPGQGISGANVLTF
TRBV20-1,once,TRBJ1-6,-,CSAVGQEPLSYNSPLHF
TRBV3-1,once,TRBJ1-4,-,CASSQAMTGNEKLFF
TRBV7-2,-,TRBJ1-4,-,CASSLAPGLSSLGKEKLFF
TRBV20-1,-,TRBJ1-1,-,CSARRQTDTEAFF
TRBV20-1,-,TRBJ1-6,TRBD1,CSARSTGGGSPLHF
TRBV25-1,-,TRBJ2-5,-,CASSLALGRRSETQYF
TRBV24-1,-,TRBJ1-5,-,CATSLPASNQPQHF
TRBV5-1,few,TRBJ2-6,-,CASSIWTASGANVLTF
TRBV19,-,TRBJ2-3,-,CASSIAGEGVTQYF
TRBV20-1,-,TRBJ2-7,-,CSARDSRLYEQYF
TRBV10-3,-,TRBJ1-2,-,CAISEGRADGYTF
TRBV12-5,-,TRBJ2-3,-,CASGPRDQGEYF
TRBV7-6,-,TRBJ2-2,TRBD1,CASRPTGQGRTWELFF
TRBV4-2,-,TRBJ2-1,TRBD2,CASSHNGEAGASYNEQFF
TRBV12-3/TRBV12-4,-,TRBJ2-2,-,CASSLSGWDTGELFF
TRBV28,-,TRBJ2-7,TRBD2,CASRRSSGEGGEQYF
TRBV19,-,TRBJ1-5,-,CASSGGKSNQPQHF
TRBV12-3/TRBV12-4,-,TRBJ2-3,-,CASSQFADTQYF